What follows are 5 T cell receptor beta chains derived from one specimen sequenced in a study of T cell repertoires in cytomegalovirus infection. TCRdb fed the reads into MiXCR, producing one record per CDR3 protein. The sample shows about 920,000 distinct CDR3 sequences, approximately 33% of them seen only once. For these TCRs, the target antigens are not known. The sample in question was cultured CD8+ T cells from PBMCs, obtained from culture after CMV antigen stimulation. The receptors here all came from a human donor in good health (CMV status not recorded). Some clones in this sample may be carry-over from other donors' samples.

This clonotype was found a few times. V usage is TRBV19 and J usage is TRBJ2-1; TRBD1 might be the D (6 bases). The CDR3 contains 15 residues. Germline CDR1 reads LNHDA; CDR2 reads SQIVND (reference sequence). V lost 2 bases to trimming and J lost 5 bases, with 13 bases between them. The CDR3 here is CASSITGYTDNEQFF. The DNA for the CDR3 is TGTGCCAGTAGTATAACAGGGTATACGGACAATGAGCAGTTCTTC. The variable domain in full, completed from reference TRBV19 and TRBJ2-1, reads DGGITQSPKYLFRKEGQNVTLSCEQNLNHDAMYWYRQDPGQGLRLIYYSQIVNDFQKGDIAEGYSVSREKKESFPLTVTSAQKNPTAFYLCASSITGYTDNEQFFGPGTRLTVL.

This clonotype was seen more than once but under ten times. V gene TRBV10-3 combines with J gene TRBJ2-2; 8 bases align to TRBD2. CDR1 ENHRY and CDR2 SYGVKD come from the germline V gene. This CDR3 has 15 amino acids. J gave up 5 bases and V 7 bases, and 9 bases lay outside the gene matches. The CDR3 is CAINPGGPVTGELFF. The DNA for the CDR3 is TGTGCCATCAACCCGGGGGGGCCGGTTACCGGGGAGCTGTTTTTT.

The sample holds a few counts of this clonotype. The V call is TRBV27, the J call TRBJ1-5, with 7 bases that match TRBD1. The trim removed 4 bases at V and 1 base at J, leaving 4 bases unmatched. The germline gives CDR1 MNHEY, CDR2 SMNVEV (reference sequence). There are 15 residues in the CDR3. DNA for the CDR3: TGTGCCAGCAGTTCCCGGGACAGCAGCAATCAGCCCCAGCATTTT. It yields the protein CASSSRDSSNQPQHF.

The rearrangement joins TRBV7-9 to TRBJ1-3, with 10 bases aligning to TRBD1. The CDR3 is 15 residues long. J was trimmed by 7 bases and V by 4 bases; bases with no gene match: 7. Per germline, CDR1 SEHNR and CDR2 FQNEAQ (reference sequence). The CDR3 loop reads CASSSDRGFLNTIYF. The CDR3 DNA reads TGTGCCAGCAGCTCGGACAGGGGGTTCTTGAACACCATATATTTT.

The chain's CDR3 is CATSRGGDRLTDTQYF. CDR3 nucleotide sequence: TGTGCCACCAGCAGAGGAGGGGACAGACTCACAGATACGCAGTATTTT. V and J are TRBV15 and TRBJ2-3, with 7 bases matching TRBD1. Trimming took 1 base from V and 2 from J; bases not matched to a gene: 6. CDR3 length: 16 amino acids. Germline V gene sequence: CDR1 LNHNV, CDR2 YYDKDF (reference sequence).